This T cell receptor (beta chain) was retrieved from a study of neoadjuvant nivolumab and ipilimumab in lung cancer. Study-level findings and limits: Compared with tumor-adjacent uninvolved lung, resected tumors showed greater richness and clonality. Only two of four nivolumab-treated tumors gained richness and clonality by surgery. Blood richness before therapy tracked richness in tumors resected after neoadjuvant therapy.

Of note for this clone: Its antigen is currently unknown.

The CDR3 has 13 amino acids. Trimming took 7 bases from V and 5 from J; bases not matched to a gene: 3. Germline CDR1 reads SNHLY; CDR2 reads FYNNEI. Using immunoSEQ multiplex PCR, the repertoire was profiled, and TCRdb retains in-frame clones only, with some absent. The repertoire consists of approximately 31,000 clones, with roughly nine tenths occurring once and the leading ten covering approximately 5%. The clonotype originates from an adult with non-small cell lung cancer. The chain carries TRBV2 and TRBJ1-5, with 9 nucleotides matching TRBD1. The sample was peripheral blood, taken after neoadjuvant nivolumab, alone or with ipilimumab, at or shortly before surgery. The CDR3 coding sequence is TGTGCCAGCACCAGGACAGGGGATCAGCCCCAGCATTTT. It yields the protein CASTRTGDQPQHF.